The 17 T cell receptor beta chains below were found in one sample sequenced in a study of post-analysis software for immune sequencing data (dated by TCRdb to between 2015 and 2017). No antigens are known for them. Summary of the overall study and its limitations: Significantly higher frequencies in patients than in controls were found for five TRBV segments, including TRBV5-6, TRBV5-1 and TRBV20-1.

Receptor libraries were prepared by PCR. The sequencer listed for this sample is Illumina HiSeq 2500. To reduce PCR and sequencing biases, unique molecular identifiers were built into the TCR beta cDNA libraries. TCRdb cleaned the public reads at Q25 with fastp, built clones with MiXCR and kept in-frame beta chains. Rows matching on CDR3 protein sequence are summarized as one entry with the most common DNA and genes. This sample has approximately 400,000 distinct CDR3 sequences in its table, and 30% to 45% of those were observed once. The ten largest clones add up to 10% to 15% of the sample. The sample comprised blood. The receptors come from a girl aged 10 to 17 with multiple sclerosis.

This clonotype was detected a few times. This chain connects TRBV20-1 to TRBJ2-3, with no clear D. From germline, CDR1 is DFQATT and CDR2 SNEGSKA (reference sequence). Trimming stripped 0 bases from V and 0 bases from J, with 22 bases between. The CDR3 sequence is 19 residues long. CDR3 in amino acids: CSARDRIKAVGFSTDTQYF. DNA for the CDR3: TGCAGTGCTAGAGACCGAATAAAGGCCGTGGGGTTTAGCACAGATACGCAGTATTTT.

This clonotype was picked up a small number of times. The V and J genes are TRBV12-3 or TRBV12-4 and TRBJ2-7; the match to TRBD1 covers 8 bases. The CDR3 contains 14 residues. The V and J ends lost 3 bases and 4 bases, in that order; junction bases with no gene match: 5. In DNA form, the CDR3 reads TGTGCCAGCAGTTTCAGGGGGCGAGAGTACGAGCAGTACTTC. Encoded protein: CASSFRGREYEQYF.

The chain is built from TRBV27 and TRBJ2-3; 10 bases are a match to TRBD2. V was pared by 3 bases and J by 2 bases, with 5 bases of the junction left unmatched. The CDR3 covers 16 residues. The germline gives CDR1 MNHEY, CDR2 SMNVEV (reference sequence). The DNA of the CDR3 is TGTGCCAGCAGTTTCCGGACTAGCGGAGCCACAGATACGCAGTATTTT. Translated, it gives CASSFRTSGATDTQYF.

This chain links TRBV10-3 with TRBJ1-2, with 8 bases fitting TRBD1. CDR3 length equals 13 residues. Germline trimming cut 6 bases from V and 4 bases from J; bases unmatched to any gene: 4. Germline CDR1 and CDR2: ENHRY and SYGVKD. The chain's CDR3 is CAISGQGSYGYTF. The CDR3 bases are TGTGCCATCAGCGGACAGGGCTCCTATGGCTACACCTTC.

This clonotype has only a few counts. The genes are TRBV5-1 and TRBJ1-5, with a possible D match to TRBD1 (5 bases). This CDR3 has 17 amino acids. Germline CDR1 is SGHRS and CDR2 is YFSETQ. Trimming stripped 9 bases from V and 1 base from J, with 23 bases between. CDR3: CAIRGAGHRESNQPQHF. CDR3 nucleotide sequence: TGCGCCATTCGCGGGGCAGGCCATCGGGAAAGCAATCAGCCCCAGCATTTT.

The CDR3 region is CASSLGAGGDEQFF. CDR3 in DNA: TGCGCCAGCAGCTTGGGTGCGGGGGGCGATGAGCAGTTCTTC. The chain joins TRBV5-1 to TRBJ2-1; 8 bases are shared with TRBD2. CDR3 length equals 14 residues. CDR1 SGHRS and CDR2 YFSETQ come from the germline V gene. J lost 8 bases, V lost 0 bases, and 4 bases had no gene match.

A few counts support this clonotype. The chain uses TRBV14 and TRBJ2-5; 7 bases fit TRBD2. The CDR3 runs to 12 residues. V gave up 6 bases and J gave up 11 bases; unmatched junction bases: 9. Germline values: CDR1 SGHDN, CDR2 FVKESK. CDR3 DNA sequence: TGTGCCAGCAGTCTCGGACTAGAAGAGCAGTACTTC. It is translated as CASSLGLEEQYF. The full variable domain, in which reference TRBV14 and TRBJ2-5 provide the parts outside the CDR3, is EAGVTQFPSHSVIEKGQTVTLRCDPISGHDNLYWYRRVMGKEIKFLLHFVKESKQDESGMPNNRFLAERTGGTYSTLKVQPAELEDSGVYFCASSLGLEEQYFGPGTRLLVL.

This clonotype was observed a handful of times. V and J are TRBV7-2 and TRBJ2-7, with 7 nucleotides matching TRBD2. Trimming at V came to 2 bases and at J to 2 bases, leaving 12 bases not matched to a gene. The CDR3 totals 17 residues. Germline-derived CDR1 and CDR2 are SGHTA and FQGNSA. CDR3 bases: TGTGCCAGCAGCTTACCTGCGCGGGGGACCGACCCCTACGAGCAGTACTTC. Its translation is CASSLPARGTDPYEQYF.

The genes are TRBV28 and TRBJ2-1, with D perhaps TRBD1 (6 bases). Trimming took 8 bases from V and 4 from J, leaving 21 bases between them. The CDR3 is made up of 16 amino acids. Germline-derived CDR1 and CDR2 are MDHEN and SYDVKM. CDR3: CASYTPGTTKYNEQFF. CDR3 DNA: TGTGCCAGCTATACTCCCGGGACAACTAAGTACAATGAGCAGTTCTTC.

The CDR3 sequence is CASSPAGQGGPYGYTF. CDR3 DNA: TGTGCCAGCAGCCCGGCGGGGCAGGGAGGACCCTATGGCTACACCTTC. This sequence joins TRBV3-1 and TRBJ1-2; D is perhaps TRBD1 (5 bases). Germline V gives CDR1 LGHDT, CDR2 YNNKEL (reference sequence). This CDR3 spans 16 amino acids. V lost 4 bases to trimming and J lost 4 bases, with 19 bases between them.

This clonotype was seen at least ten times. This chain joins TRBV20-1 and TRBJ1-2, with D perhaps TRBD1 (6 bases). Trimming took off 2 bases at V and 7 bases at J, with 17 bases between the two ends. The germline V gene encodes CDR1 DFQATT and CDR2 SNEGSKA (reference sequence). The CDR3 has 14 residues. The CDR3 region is CSARIPVPRGGYTF. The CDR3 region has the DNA TGCAGTGCTAGAATCCCGGTACCCAGGGGTGGCTACACCTTC.

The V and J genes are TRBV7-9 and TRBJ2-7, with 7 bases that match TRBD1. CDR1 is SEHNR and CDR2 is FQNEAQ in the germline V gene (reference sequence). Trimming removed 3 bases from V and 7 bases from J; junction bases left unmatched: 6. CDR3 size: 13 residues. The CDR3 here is CASSFWDSPEQYF. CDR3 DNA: TGTGCCAGCAGCTTTTGGGACAGCCCGGAGCAGTACTTC.

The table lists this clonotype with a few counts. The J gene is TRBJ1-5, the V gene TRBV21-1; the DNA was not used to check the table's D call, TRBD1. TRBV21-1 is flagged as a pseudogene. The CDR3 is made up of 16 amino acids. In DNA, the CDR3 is TGTGCCAGCAGCAAAGGGGCAGGGAATGGCAATCAGCCCCAGCATTTT. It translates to CASSKGAGNGNQPQHF.

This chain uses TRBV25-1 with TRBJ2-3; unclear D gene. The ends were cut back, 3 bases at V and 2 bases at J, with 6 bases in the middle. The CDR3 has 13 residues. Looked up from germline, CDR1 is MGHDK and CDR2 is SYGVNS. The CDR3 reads CASSDSVTDTQYF. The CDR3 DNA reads TGTGCCAGCAGTGATTCAGTCACAGATACGCAGTATTTT.

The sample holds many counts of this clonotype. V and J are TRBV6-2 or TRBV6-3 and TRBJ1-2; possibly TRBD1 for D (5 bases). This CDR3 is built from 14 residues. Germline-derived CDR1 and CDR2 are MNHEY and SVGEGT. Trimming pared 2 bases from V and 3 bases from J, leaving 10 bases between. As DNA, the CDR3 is TGTGCCAGCAGTTACGGGGCCGCCTACTATGGCTACACCTTC. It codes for CASSYGAAYYGYTF.

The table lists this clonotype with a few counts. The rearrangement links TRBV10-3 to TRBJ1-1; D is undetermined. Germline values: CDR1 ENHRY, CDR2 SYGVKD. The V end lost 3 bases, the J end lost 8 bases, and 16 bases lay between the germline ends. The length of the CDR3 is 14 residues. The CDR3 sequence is CAISEPSTEQEAFF. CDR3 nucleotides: TGTGCCATCAGTGAACCTTCGACGGAACAAGAAGCTTTCTTT.

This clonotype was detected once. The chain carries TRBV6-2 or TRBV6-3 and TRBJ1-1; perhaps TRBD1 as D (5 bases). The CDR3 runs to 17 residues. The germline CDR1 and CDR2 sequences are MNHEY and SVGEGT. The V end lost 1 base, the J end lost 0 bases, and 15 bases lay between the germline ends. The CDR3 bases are TGTGCCAGCAGTTACTTCACCCGGGGGATAATGAACACTGAAGCTTTCTTT. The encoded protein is CASSYFTRGIMNTEAFF.